This T cell receptor (beta chain) originates from a study of blood T cell repertoires in COVID-19 (dated by TCRdb to between 2020 and 2021). About the study as a whole: Collaborator samples came from the United States, Italy and Spain and covered acute and convalescent phases of COVID-19. The repertoires were released in a freely available public database intended as a resource for research on the immune response to SARS-CoV-2. The sample metadata nearly always contained a de-identified subject ID, COVID-19 status, age in years and sex. The prospective study material was composed of cDNA or gDNA derived from T cells, B-cell-depleted T cells, or PBMCs. Samples came from the ongoing ImmuneRACE study (first 160 participants) plus 1,254 subjects from 6 global collaborators. HLA class I and class II types, where available, came from metadata supplied by the sample provider rather than from assay-based typing. Subjects who had been exposed to COVID-19, were actively infected with it, or had recovered from it provided the deeply sampled blood TCRbeta repertoires that made up the dataset. Paper-wide results and their limitations: How much clinical and demographic metadata was included differed by source and by participant, and the metadata was provided uncurated.

Participants in the prospective study were aged roughly 18 to 90 years, lived in about two dozen United States geographic areas, and enrolled through a virtual design. In the prospective study, cohorts were assigned on the basis of participant-reported clinical history obtained from a screening survey and a study questionnaire. For ImmuneRACE Cohort 3, a participant was defined as recovered based on two consecutive negative NP/OP PCR tests, clearance by a healthcare professional, or resolution of symptoms. In the prospective study, whole blood, serum and a nasopharyngeal or oropharyngeal swab were collected from each participant by mobile phlebotomists. Over a roughly two-month period, participants in the prospective study had the option of providing additional blood draws and questionnaires. Prospective study blood samples were shipped either frozen or at room temperature before DNA extraction.

TCRbeta CDR3 regions were amplified from genomic DNA using the immunoSEQ Assay, a bias-controlled multiplex PCR. As for how the authors treated the data: Within the assay, amplification of reference gene primers was used to estimate how many nucleated cells each sample contained. To quantify the absolute abundance of each unique TCRbeta CDR3 rearrangement, sequence reads were collapsed and filtered. For each sample, productive Simpson clonality was calculated as the square root of Simpson's diversity index across productive rearrangements. TCRdb took over this immuneACCESS table, retaining in-frame rearrangements with V and J assigned. Such tables are incomplete; in checked studies, under half of the missing clones stem from an unresolved V gene, and the remainder is unexplained. V, J and clone size reflect that table, while D and trimming were determined from the DNA. The sample table records 350,000 to 450,000 clones; 85% to 90% of these occur just once. The biggest ten clones account for 1% to 1.3% of the sample.

In the case of this clone: There is no known antigen for this receptor. Base-call qualities are not available, and no considerably larger clone is one nucleotide away.

CDR1 and CDR2 (LGHDT, YNNKEL) derive from the germline V gene (reference sequence). The V end loses 3 bases and the J end loses 7 bases, and a stretch of 9 bases separates them. Reading from cysteine to phenylalanine, the CDR3 counts 13 amino acids. CDR3 DNA only is kept here, 39 bases in frame from base 1. The chain joins TRBV3-1 (or the pseudogene TRBV3-2) to TRBJ2-2; the D gene lacks a confident call. Sequencing input: PBMCs or T cells enriched from blood (not recorded which). This sequence originates from a man under 40 who had recovered from COVID-19. The CDR3 here reads CASSHLWLGELFF. The DNA reads TGTGCCAGCAGCCATTTGTGGCTCGGGGAGCTGTTTTTT.